This T cell receptor beta chain comes out of a study of T cell responses to AZD1222 COVID-19 vaccine. Study details: The study pooled second doses at about 4 or about 12 weeks. The study's findings and limits: Vaccination with two AZD1222 doses was followed by a rise in Spike-specific TCR breadth and depth. Researchers report vaccine-associated CD4 TCRs spanning spike, with dominance at 160-218 and 743-854.

V was pared by 4 bases and J by 8 bases, with 15 bases between. The germline gives CDR1 MGHDK, CDR2 SYGVNS. The CDR3 has 14 amino acids. This clone was recorded only once. No antigen is known for it. Profiled with immunoSEQ multiplex PCR; TCRdb holds only in-frame clones, not every one. This repertoire shows roughly 190,000 clones, roughly 91% found once; its top ten account for roughly 0.98%. This sequence was found in an adult in good health. This specimen consisted of peripheral blood, obtained on day 0 of AZD1222 vaccination. This chain uses TRBV25-1 with TRBJ1-5; no clear D. The CDR3 here is CASSGALGKEPQHF. The CDR3 DNA reads TGTGCCAGCAGTGGAGCCTTGGGAAAGGAGCCCCAGCATTTT. Based on the CDR3 plus reference TRBV25-1 and TRBJ1-5, the full variable domain is EADIYQTPRYLVIGTGKKITLECSQTMGHDKMYWYQQDPGMELHLIHYSYGVNSTEKGDLSSESTVSRIRTEHFPLTLESARPSHTSQYLCASSGALGKEPQHFGDGTRLSIL.